These T cell receptor beta chains were read from a single sample in a study of T cell responses to AZD1222 COVID-19 vaccine. The repertoire was sequenced with immunoSEQ multiplex PCR; TCRdb's copy has only in-frame clones and lacks some. Seen here are fewer than 130,000 clones, about 90% observed once, and the top ten hold roughly 15%. This sample comprised peripheral blood, obtained 28 days after the second AZD1222 dose. These receptors all stem from an adult who received the AZD1222 COVID-19 vaccine. The CDR3 runs from the conserved cysteine through the conserved F or W. The D gene is left open where the match is weak. Some rows have no size entry. The others give once, few or many, or a class for an expanded clone.

CDR3aa: CASSSLDRDLYGYTF
CDR3nt: TGTGCCAGCAGTTCCCTGGACAGGGACCTCTATGGCTACACCTTC
v_gene: TRBV27
d_gene: TRBD1
abundance: .
j_gene: TRBJ1-2

CDR3aa: CASSPISGRVSSYEQYF
CDR3nt: TGTGCCAGCAGTCCGATTAGCGGGAGGGTGAGCTCCTACGAGCAGTACTTC
v_gene: TRBV28
d_gene: TRBD2
abundance: .
j_gene: TRBJ2-7

CDR3aa: CASSGGLANTGELFF
CDR3nt: TGTGCCAGCAGTGGGGGGCTAGCCAACACCGGGGAGCTGTTTTTT
v_gene: TRBV2
d_gene: .
abundance: .
j_gene: TRBJ2-2

CDR3aa: CASSSPGQGNTGELFF
CDR3nt: TGTGCCAGCAGTTCTCCGGGACAGGGGAACACCGGGGAGCTGTTTTTT
v_gene: TRBV28
d_gene: TRBD1
abundance: .
j_gene: TRBJ2-2

CDR3aa: CASSLAGPPLAFF
CDR3nt: TGTGCCAGCAGCTTAGCGGGGCCACCTCTTGCTTTCTTT
v_gene: TRBV7-2
d_gene: .
abundance: .
j_gene: TRBJ1-1

CDR3aa: CAISERGTSGATTGTQYF
CDR3nt: TGTGCCATCAGTGAACGGGGGACTAGCGGGGCAACTACAGGGACCCAGTACTTC
v_gene: TRBV10-3
d_gene: TRBD2
abundance: .
j_gene: TRBJ2-5

CDR3aa: CAITRDGNTEAFF
CDR3nt: TGTGCCATCACCCGGGATGGGAACACTGAAGCTTTCTTT
v_gene: TRBV10-3
d_gene: .
abundance: .
j_gene: TRBJ1-1

CDR3aa: CASSQERGYGYTF
CDR3nt: TGTGCCAGCAGTCAAGAACGGGGCTATGGCTACACCTTC
v_gene: TRBV27
d_gene: .
abundance: .
j_gene: TRBJ1-2

CDR3aa: CASSQTGAAGNTIYF
CDR3nt: TGTGCCAGCAGCCAGACTGGGGCGGCTGGAAACACCATATATTTT
v_gene: TRBV3-1/TRBV3-2
d_gene: .
abundance: .
j_gene: TRBJ1-3

CDR3aa: CASRGRLAGAGEQYF
CDR3nt: TGTGCCAGCAGGGGGCGACTAGCGGGAGCGGGTGAGCAGTACTTC
v_gene: TRBV11-1
d_gene: TRBD2
abundance: .
j_gene: TRBJ2-7

CDR3aa: CASSLVPEGTYGYTF
CDR3nt: TGCGCCAGCAGCTTGGTCCCGGAGGGGACCTATGGCTACACCTTC
v_gene: TRBV5-1
d_gene: .
abundance: .
j_gene: TRBJ1-2

CDR3aa: CASSYSLGEKLFF
CDR3nt: TGTGCCAGCAGTTACTCGCTTGGGGAAAAACTGTTTTTT
v_gene: TRBV6-5
d_gene: .
abundance: .
j_gene: TRBJ1-4

CDR3aa: CASRPGLNGNTIYF
CDR3nt: TGTGCCAGCAGACCGGGACTTAATGGAAACACCATATATTTT
v_gene: TRBV6-5
d_gene: .
abundance: .
j_gene: TRBJ1-3

CDR3aa: CASSSSGGRSAYEQYF
CDR3nt: TGTGCCAGCAGCTCTTCTGGGGGGCGATCTGCCTACGAGCAGTACTTC
v_gene: TRBV11-2
d_gene: .
abundance: .
j_gene: TRBJ2-7

CDR3aa: CASSPTRGLGANVLTF
CDR3nt: TGTGCCAGCAGCCCTACCCGGGGGCTTGGGGCCAACGTCCTGACTTTC
v_gene: TRBV7-9
d_gene: .
abundance: .
j_gene: TRBJ2-6

CDR3aa: CASHSSLEQFF
CDR3nt: TGTGCCAGCCACAGTTCCCTGGAGCAGTTCTTC
v_gene: TRBV6-5
d_gene: .
abundance: .
j_gene: TRBJ2-1

CDR3aa: CSVDGGDGNTIYF
CDR3nt: TGCAGCGTTGACGGGGGTGACGGAAACACCATATATTTT
v_gene: TRBV29-1
d_gene: .
abundance: .
j_gene: TRBJ1-3

CDR3aa: CASSFLAGPHTDVYEQYF
CDR3nt: TGCGCCAGCAGCTTTCTAGCGGGACCTCACACAGACGTCTACGAGCAGTACTTC
v_gene: TRBV5-1
d_gene: TRBD2
abundance: .
j_gene: TRBJ2-7

CDR3aa: CASSHWDPNYEQYF
CDR3nt: TGTGCCAGCAGTCATTGGGACCCGAACTACGAGCAGTACTTC
v_gene: TRBV6-5
d_gene: .
abundance: .
j_gene: TRBJ2-7

CDR3aa: CASSQSQDVYGYGYTF
CDR3nt: TGTGCCAGCAGCCAATCCCAGGACGTTTATGGCTATGGCTACACCTTC
v_gene: TRBV28
d_gene: .
abundance: .
j_gene: TRBJ1-2

CDR3aa: CASSEHGSGNTIYF
CDR3nt: TGTGCCAGCAGTGAACACGGTTCTGGAAACACCATATATTTT
v_gene: TRBV25-1
d_gene: .
abundance: once
j_gene: TRBJ1-3

CDR3aa: CASSLREGMNTEAFF
CDR3nt: TGCGCCAGCAGCTTGAGGGAGGGCATGAACACTGAAGCTTTCTTT
v_gene: TRBV5-1
d_gene: .
abundance: .
j_gene: TRBJ1-1

CDR3aa: CASSQSSGGLYEQYF
CDR3nt: TGCGCCAGCAGCCAGTCTAGCGGGGGGCTCTACGAGCAGTACTTC
v_gene: TRBV4-1
d_gene: TRBD2
abundance: .
j_gene: TRBJ2-7

CDR3aa: CASSTSGRAETQYF
CDR3nt: TGTGCCAGCAGTACTAGCGGGAGGGCTGAGACCCAGTACTTC
v_gene: TRBV27
d_gene: TRBD2
abundance: .
j_gene: TRBJ2-5

CDR3aa: CASRKTDRGGTEAFF
CDR3nt: TGTGCCAGCAGGAAAACCGACAGGGGAGGCACTGAAGCTTTCTTT
v_gene: TRBV5-5
d_gene: TRBD1
abundance: .
j_gene: TRBJ1-1

CDR3aa: CASNQEGEQYF
CDR3nt: TGTGCCAGCAATCAGGAGGGCGAGCAGTACTTC
v_gene: TRBV2
d_gene: .
abundance: .
j_gene: TRBJ2-7

CDR3aa: CASSQGSGNTIYF
CDR3nt: TGTGCCAGTAGTCAGGGTTCGGGAAACACCATATATTTT
v_gene: TRBV19
d_gene: .
abundance: .
j_gene: TRBJ1-3

CDR3aa: CASSSPLGTISYEQYF
CDR3nt: TGCGCCAGCAGCTCCCCCCTCGGGACCATCTCCTACGAGCAGTACTTC
v_gene: TRBV5-1
d_gene: .
abundance: .
j_gene: TRBJ2-7

CDR3aa: CAERSGRDTEAFF
CDR3nt: TGTGCCGAGAGGTCGGGGAGGGACACTGAAGCTTTCTTT
v_gene: TRBV6-5
d_gene: .
abundance: .
j_gene: TRBJ1-1

CDR3aa: CASSLRGIAGQRTDTQYF
CDR3nt: TGTGCCAGCAGCTTAAGGGGGATAGCGGGACAACGCACAGATACGCAGTATTTT
v_gene: TRBV11-3
d_gene: TRBD2
abundance: .
j_gene: TRBJ2-3

CDR3aa: CASSYSSGSATYEQYF
CDR3nt: TGTGCCAGCAGTTACAGTAGCGGGAGCGCGACCTACGAGCAGTACTTC
v_gene: TRBV6-5
d_gene: TRBD2
abundance: .
j_gene: TRBJ2-7

CDR3aa: CASSPTGTGGWKLFF
CDR3nt: TGTGCCAGCAGTCCAACCGGGACAGGGGGCTGGAAACTGTTTTTT
v_gene: TRBV28
d_gene: TRBD1
abundance: .
j_gene: TRBJ1-4

CDR3aa: CASSLEGRGTGELFF
CDR3nt: TGTGCCAGCAGTTTGGAGGGCCGAGGGACCGGGGAGCTGTTTTTT
v_gene: TRBV28
d_gene: .
abundance: once
j_gene: TRBJ2-2

CDR3aa: CASKPDSGNTIYF
CDR3nt: TGCGCCAGCAAGCCAGACTCGGGAAACACCATATATTTT
v_gene: TRBV5-1
d_gene: .
abundance: .
j_gene: TRBJ1-3

CDR3aa: CASSSTGTGPNTEAFF
CDR3nt: TGCGCCAGCAGTTCTACCGGGACAGGGCCAAACACTGAAGCTTTCTTT
v_gene: TRBV5-1
d_gene: TRBD1
abundance: .
j_gene: TRBJ1-1

CDR3aa: CASSLLSGTTQETQYF
CDR3nt: TGTGCCAGCAGCCTCCTATCGGGGACTACCCAAGAGACCCAGTACTTC
v_gene: TRBV3-1/TRBV3-2
d_gene: TRBD2
abundance: once
j_gene: TRBJ2-5

CDR3aa: CASSLGGTINTEAFF
CDR3nt: TGTGCCAGCAGCTTAGGGGGGACTATAAACACTGAAGCTTTCTTT
v_gene: TRBV11-3
d_gene: .
abundance: .
j_gene: TRBJ1-1

CDR3aa: CASTGRGNQPQHF
CDR3nt: TGTGCCTCAACCGGCAGGGGGAATCAGCCCCAGCATTTT
v_gene: TRBV19
d_gene: TRBD1
abundance: .
j_gene: TRBJ1-5

CDR3aa: CASSQRFRGWNTEAFF
CDR3nt: TGTGCCAGCAGCCAACGGTTTCGGGGGTGGAACACTGAAGCTTTCTTT
v_gene: TRBV14
d_gene: .
abundance: .
j_gene: TRBJ1-1

CDR3aa: CASSDLSTEDEKLFF
CDR3nt: TGCGCCAGCAGTGACCTTTCGACGGAGGATGAAAAACTGTTTTTT
v_gene: TRBV10-1
d_gene: .
abundance: .
j_gene: TRBJ1-4

CDR3aa: CASSLPGTDQETQYF
CDR3nt: TGTGCCAGCAGCCTACCTGGGACAGACCAAGAGACCCAGTACTTC
v_gene: TRBV2
d_gene: TRBD1
abundance: .
j_gene: TRBJ2-5

CDR3aa: CASSDGQGAAGESKIEAFF
CDR3nt: TGTGCCAGCAGTGATGGACAGGGGGCTGCTGGGGAATCTAAAATTGAAGCTTTCTTT
v_gene: TRBV2
d_gene: TRBD1
abundance: .
j_gene: TRBJ1-1

CDR3aa: CASSPPSGREETQYF
CDR3nt: TGTGCCAGCTCACCACCCTCCGGGAGGGAAGAGACCCAGTACTTC
v_gene: TRBV18
d_gene: TRBD2
abundance: .
j_gene: TRBJ2-5

CDR3aa: CASSHLFEGAGGAYEQYF
CDR3nt: TGCGCCAGCAGCCACCTTTTCGAGGGAGCCGGAGGTGCCTACGAGCAGTACTTC
v_gene: TRBV4-1
d_gene: .
abundance: .
j_gene: TRBJ2-7

CDR3aa: CASSLWQLYSNQPQHF
CDR3nt: TGTGCCAGCAGCTTGTGGCAGCTTTATAGCAATCAGCCCCAGCATTTT
v_gene: TRBV7-8
d_gene: .
abundance: many
j_gene: TRBJ1-5